Presented here are 13 T cell receptor beta chains from one specimen sequenced in a study of blood T cell repertoires in COVID-19. Clones were read by immunoSEQ multiplex PCR, and TCRdb kept only the in-frame ones, dropping some. The top ten clones hold about 2% of a sample with 320,000 or so clones, around 85% of them seen once. Sequencing was carried out using PBMCs or T cells enriched from blood (not recorded which). These receptors all come from a woman aged 30 to 39 who had been exposed to COVID-19.

The chain's CDR3 is CASTGLADSYEQYF. CDR3 in DNA: TGTGCCAGCACTGGACTAGCGGACTCCTACGAGCAGTACTTC. This chain joins TRBV6-5 and TRBJ2-7, with TRBD2 matching 10 bases. This CDR3 has 14 amino acids. The V segment lost 7 bases and the J segment 0 bases; nucleotides outside the gene matches: 3. CDR1 and CDR2 (germline): MNHEY, SVGAGI.

The chain combines TRBV9 with TRBJ1-6, with a possible D match to TRBD1 (6 bases). The germline gives CDR1 SGDLS, CDR2 YYNGEE. The V end lost 2 bases, the J end lost 0 bases, and 12 bases lay between the germline ends. This CDR3 contains 17 residues. The CDR3 bases are TGTGCCAGCAGCGTCGGACAGACTTTCTCCTATAATTCACCCCTCCACTTT. This encodes CASSVGQTFSYNSPLHF. The variable domain in full, with the rest retrieved from reference TRBV9 and TRBJ1-6, is DSGVTQTPKHLITATGQRVTLRCSPRSGDLSVYWYQQSLDQGLQFLIQYYNGEERAKGNILERFSAQQFPDLHSELNLSSLELGDSALYFCASSVGQTFSYNSPLHFGNGTRLTVT.

The rearrangement links TRBV11-1 to TRBJ2-7, with D possibly being TRBD2 (6 bases). Trimming removed 3 bases at V and 1 base at J, with 13 bases between. The germline CDR1 and CDR2 sequences are SGHAT and FQDESV (reference sequence). The CDR3 extends over 15 amino acids. This CDR3 reads CASSFIDGRSYEQYF. CDR3 bases: TGTGCCAGCAGCTTCATTGACGGGAGATCCTACGAGCAGTACTTC.

This chain uses TRBV7-9 with TRBJ2-1; a possible D gene is TRBD2 (5 bases). From germline, CDR1 is SEHNR and CDR2 FQNEAQ (reference sequence). V was clipped by 3 bases and J by 1 base, with 10 bases between them. The CDR3 length is 15 residues. For the CDR3, the DNA is TGTGCCAGCAGCTTTGAGGCGGGTTCCTACAATGAGCAGTTCTTC. It specifies CASSFEAGSYNEQFF.

This chain connects TRBV7-3 to TRBJ1-6, with D possibly TRBD1 on 5 matching bases. The CDR3 is 14 amino acids. V was clipped by 3 bases and J by 9 bases, with 12 bases between them. Germline lookup yields CDR1 SGHTA and CDR2 FQGTGA. The CDR3 region is CASSLQSGGSPLHF. CDR3 nucleotide sequence: TGTGCCAGCAGCTTGCAATCCGGGGGTTCACCCCTCCACTTT.

The rearrangement uses TRBV10-1 and TRBJ2-1, with TRBD2 identical over 12 bases. Germline V lookup: CDR1 WNHNN, CDR2 SYGVQD (reference sequence). After removal of 0 bases from V and 6 bases from J, the junction contained 0 bases not matched to a gene. This CDR3 comprises 15 residues. The CDR3, as DNA: TGCGCCAGCAGTGAGTCGACTAGCGGGGGCAATGAGCAGTTCTTC. It yields the protein CASSESTSGGNEQFF.

The chain carries TRBV24-1 and TRBJ2-5; 7 bases agree with TRBD1. The CDR3 is made up of 16 amino acids. The trim removed 1 base at V and 5 bases at J, leaving 9 bases unmatched. Looked up from germline, CDR1 is KGHDR and CDR2 is SFDVKD. The CDR3, as DNA: TGTGCCACCAGTGATTTAAAGGGGGCGGGTTCCGAGACCCAGTACTTC. Its translation is CATSDLKGAGSETQYF.

J is TRBJ1-1 and V is TRBV27; possible D gene TRBD1, 5 bases. CDR3 length: 14 amino acids. Germline V lookup: CDR1 MNHEY, CDR2 SMNVEV (reference sequence). Trimming left V 2 bases short and J 6 bases short, with 13 bases between. The DNA for the CDR3 is TGTGCCAGCAGTTTAGGCAGGGATAATTCTGAAGCTTTCTTT. It yields the protein CASSLGRDNSEAFF.

This chain uses TRBV2 with TRBJ1-4; 7 bases match TRBD1. The ends lost 6 bases at V and 0 bases at J; junction bases unmatched: 1. The CDR3 is 14 residues long. Germline assignment: CDR1 SNHLY and CDR2 FYNNEI. The DNA of the CDR3 is TGTGCCAGCAGGACAGGGTCAACTAATGAAAAACTGTTTTTT. Amino acid sequence: CASRTGSTNEKLFF. The whole variable domain, remainder taken from reference TRBV2 and TRBJ1-4, is EPEVTQTPSHQVTQMGQEVILRCVPISNHLYFYWYRQILGQKVEFLVSFYNNEISEKSEIFDDQFSVERPDGSNFTLKIRSTKLEDSAMYFCASRTGSTNEKLFFGSGTQLSVL.

J is TRBJ2-5 and V is TRBV4-2; D is perhaps TRBD2 (6 bases). The CDR3 runs 13 residues. Germline CDR1 LGHNA, CDR2 YNFKEQ. V was shortened by 0 bases and J by 4 bases, with 6 bases between the two germline ends. The CDR3 nucleotides are TGTGCCAGCAGCCAAGAGGGGGGAGAGACCCAGTACTTC. Translating gives CASSQEGGETQYF.

The V and J genes are TRBV7-8 and TRBJ2-7; D not resolved. V was pared by 6 bases and J by 2 bases, with 11 bases between. CDR1 SGHVS and CDR2 FQNEAQ come from the germline V gene. This CDR3 has 13 residues. The CDR3 coding sequence is TGTGCCAGCAGTCGTAGTTCTCCCTACGAGCAGTACTTC. Translating it yields CASSRSSPYEQYF. The full variable domain, in which reference TRBV7-8 and TRBJ2-7 provide the parts outside the CDR3, is GAGVSQSPRYKVAKRGQDVALRCDPISGHVSLFWYQQALGQGPEFLTYFQNEAQLDKSGLPSDRFFAERPEGSVSTLKIQRTQQEDSAVYLCASSRSSPYEQYFGPGTRLTVT.

This clone appeared a single time. The chain recombines TRBV28 with TRBJ2-7; a weak D match, TRBD1 (5 bases). The CDR3 spans 14 residues. Between the trimmed V and J ends, which lost 1 base and 2 bases, there was a span of 9 bases. Germline V lookup: CDR1 MDHEN, CDR2 SYDVKM. The CDR3: CASSLSGQTYEQYF. The CDR3 nucleotides are TGTGCCAGCAGTTTATCCGGACAAACCTACGAGCAGTACTTC.

The CDR3 bases are TGTGCCAGTAAAAGGGGTTATCAGCCCCAGCATTTT. Translating gives CASKRGYQPQHF. V is TRBV19 and J is TRBJ1-5, with D maybe TRBD1 (5 bases). V was shortened by 7 bases and J by 5 bases, with 9 bases between the two germline ends. This CDR3 has 12 amino acids. Germline loops: CDR1 LNHDA, CDR2 SQIVND (reference sequence).